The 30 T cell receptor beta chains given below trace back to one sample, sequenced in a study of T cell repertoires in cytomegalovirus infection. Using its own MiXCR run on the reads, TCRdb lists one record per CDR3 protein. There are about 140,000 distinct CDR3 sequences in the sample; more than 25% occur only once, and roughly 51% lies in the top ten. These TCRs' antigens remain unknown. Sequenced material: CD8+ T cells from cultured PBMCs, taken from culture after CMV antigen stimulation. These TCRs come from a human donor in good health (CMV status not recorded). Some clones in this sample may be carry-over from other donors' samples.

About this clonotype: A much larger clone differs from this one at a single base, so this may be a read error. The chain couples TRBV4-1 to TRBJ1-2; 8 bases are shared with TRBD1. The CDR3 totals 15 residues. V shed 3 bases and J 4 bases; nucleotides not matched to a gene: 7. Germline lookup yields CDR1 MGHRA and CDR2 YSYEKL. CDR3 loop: CASSQGTGSIYGYTF. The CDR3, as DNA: TGCGCCAGCAGCCAGGGGACAGGCTCCATCTATGGCTACACCTTC.

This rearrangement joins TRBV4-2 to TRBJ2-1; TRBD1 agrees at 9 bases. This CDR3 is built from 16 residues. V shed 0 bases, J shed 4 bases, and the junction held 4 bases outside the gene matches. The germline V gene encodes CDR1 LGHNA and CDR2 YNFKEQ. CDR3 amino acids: CASSQEGTGNYNEQFF. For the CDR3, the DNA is TGTGCCAGCAGCCAAGAAGGGACAGGGAATTACAATGAGCAGTTCTTC.

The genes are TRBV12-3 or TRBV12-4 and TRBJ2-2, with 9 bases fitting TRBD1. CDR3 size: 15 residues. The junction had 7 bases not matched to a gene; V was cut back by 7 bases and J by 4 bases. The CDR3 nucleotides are TGTGCCAGCACCCAGACAGGGGGAGGCACCGGGGAGCTGTTTTTT. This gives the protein CASTQTGGGTGELFF.

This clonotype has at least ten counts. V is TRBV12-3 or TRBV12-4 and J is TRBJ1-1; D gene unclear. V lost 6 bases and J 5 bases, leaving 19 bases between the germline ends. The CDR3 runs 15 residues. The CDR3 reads CASSPRWVLPTEAFF. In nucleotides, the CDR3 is TGTGCCAGCAGCCCTCGGTGGGTCCTTCCGACTGAAGCTTTCTTT.

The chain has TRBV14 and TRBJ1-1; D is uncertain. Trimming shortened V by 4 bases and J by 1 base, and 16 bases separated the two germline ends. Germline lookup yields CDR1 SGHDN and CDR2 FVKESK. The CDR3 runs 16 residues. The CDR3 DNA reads TGTGCCAGCAGCCCCCCCATTTATGAAGGGAACACTGAAGCTTTCTTT. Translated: CASSPPIYEGNTEAFF.

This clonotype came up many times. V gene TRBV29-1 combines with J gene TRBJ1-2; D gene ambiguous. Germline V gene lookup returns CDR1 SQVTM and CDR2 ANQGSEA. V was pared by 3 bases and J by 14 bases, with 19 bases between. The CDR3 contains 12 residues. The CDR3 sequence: CSVEGITYGRTF. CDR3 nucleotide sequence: TGCAGCGTTGAGGGGATTACTTATGGCAGGACCTTC.

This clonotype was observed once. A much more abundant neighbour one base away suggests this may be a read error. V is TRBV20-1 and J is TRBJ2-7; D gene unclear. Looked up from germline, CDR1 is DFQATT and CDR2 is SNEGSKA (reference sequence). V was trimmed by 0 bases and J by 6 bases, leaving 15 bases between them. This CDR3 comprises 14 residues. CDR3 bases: TGCAGTGCTAGAGATCTATACCGAGCCTGCGAGCAGTACTTC. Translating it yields CSARDLYRACEQYF.

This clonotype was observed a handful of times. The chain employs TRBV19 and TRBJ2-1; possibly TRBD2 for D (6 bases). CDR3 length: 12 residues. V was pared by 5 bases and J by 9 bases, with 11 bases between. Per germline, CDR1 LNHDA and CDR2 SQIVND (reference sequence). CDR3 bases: TGTGCCAGTAGTCCCACTAGCAGTGAGCAGTTCTTC. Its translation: CASSPTSSEQFF.

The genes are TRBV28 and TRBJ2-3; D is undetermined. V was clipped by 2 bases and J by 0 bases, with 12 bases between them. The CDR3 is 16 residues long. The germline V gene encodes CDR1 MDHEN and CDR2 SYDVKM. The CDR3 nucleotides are TGTGCCAGCAGTTTACGATGGCGGCTAAGCACAGATACGCAGTATTTT. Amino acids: CASSLRWRLSTDTQYF.

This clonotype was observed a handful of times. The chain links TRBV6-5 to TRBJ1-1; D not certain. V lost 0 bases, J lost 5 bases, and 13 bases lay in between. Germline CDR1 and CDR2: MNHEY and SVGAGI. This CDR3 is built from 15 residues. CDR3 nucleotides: TGTGCCAGCAGTTACTCGCCCGGCTTCTGGACTGAAGCTTTCTTT. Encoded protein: CASSYSPGFWTEAFF.

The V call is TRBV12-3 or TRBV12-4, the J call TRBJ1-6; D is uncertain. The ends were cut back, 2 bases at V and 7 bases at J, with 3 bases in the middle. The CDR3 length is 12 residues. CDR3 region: CASSLRNSPLHF. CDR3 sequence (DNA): TGTGCCAGCAGTTTACGCAATTCACCCCTCCACTTT.

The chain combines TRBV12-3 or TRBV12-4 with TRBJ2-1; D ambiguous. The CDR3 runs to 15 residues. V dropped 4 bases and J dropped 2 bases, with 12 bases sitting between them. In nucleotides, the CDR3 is TGTGCCAGCAGTTCAGGCCTCCCCCCCTACAATGAGCAGTTCTTC. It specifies CASSSGLPPYNEQFF.

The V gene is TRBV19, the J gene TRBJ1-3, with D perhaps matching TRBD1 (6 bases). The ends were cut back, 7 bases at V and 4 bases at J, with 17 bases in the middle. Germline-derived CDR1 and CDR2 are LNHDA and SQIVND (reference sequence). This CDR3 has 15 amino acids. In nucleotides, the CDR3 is TGTGCCAGTACCCACCCCCTACAGGGAGGAAACACCATATATTTT. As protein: CASTHPLQGGNTIYF.

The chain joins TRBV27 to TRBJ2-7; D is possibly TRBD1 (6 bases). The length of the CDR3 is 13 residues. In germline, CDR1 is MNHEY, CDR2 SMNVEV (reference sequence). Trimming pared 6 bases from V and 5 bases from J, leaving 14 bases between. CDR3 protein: CASRQLQGHEQYF. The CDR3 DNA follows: TGTGCCAGCAGGCAGCTACAGGGCCACGAGCAGTACTTC.

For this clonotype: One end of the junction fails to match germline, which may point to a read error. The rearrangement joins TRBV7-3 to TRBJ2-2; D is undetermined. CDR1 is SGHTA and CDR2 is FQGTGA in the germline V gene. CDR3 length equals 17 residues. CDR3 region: CASSLYPETLNTGELFF. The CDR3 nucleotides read TGTGCAAGCAGCTTATATCCCGAAACCTTAAACACCGGGGAGCTGTTTTTT. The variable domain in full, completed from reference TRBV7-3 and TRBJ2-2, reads GAGVSQTPSNKVTEKGKYVELRCDPISGHTALYWYRQSLGQGPEFLIYFQGTGAADDSGLPNDRFFAVRPEGSVSTLKIQRTERGDSAVYLCASSLYPETLNTGELFFGEGSRLTVL.

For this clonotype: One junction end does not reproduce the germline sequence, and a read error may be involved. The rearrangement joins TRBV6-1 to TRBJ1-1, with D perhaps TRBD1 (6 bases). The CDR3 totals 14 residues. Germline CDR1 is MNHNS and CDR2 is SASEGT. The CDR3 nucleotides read TGTGCCAGCAGGGAAAAGGGGGTGAATACTGAAGCTTTCTTT. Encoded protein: CASREKGVNTEAFF.

DNA for the CDR3: TGTGCCAGCAGCCGGGGGGTTCAGGGCTACAATGAGCAGTTCTTC. This encodes CASSRGVQGYNEQFF. The chain carries TRBV27 and TRBJ2-1; 7 bases match TRBD2. Germline assignment: CDR1 MNHEY and CDR2 SMNVEV (reference sequence). This CDR3 spans 15 amino acids. V trimming: 6 bases; J trimming: 3 bases; junction bases outside the gene matches: 8.

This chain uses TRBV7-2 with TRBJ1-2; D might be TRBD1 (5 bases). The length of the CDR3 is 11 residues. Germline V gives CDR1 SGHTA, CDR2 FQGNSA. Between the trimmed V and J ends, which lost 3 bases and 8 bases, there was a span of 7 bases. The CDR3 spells CASSFREGYTF. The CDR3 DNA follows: TGTGCCAGCAGCTTCAGGGAAGGCTACACCTTC.

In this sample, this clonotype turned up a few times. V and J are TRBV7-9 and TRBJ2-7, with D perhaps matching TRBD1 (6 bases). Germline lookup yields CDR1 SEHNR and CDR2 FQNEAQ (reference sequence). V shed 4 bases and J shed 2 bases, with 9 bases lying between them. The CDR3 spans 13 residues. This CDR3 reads CASSSDSTYEQYF. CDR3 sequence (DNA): TGTGCCAGCAGCTCGGACAGCACCTACGAGCAGTACTTC.

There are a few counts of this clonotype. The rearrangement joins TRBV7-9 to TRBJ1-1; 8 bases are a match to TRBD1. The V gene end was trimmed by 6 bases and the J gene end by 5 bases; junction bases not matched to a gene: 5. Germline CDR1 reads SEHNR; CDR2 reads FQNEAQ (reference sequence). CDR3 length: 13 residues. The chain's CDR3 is CASRDDRGTEAFF. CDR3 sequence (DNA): TGTGCCAGCAGGGATGACAGGGGTACTGAAGCTTTCTTT.

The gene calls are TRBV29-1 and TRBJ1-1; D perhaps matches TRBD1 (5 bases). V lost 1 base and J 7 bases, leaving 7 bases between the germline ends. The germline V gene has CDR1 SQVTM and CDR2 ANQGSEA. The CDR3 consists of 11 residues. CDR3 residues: CSVEGGGEAFF. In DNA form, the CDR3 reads TGCAGCGTTGAAGGGGGGGGTGAAGCTTTCTTT.

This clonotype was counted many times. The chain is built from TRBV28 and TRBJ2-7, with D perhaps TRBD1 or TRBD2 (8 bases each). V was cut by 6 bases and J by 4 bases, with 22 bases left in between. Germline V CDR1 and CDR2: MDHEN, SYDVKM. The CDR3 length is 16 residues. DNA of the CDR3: TGTGCCAGCAGCCCAGCGGGGGACAGGCGGACTTACGAGCAGTACTTC. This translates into CASSPAGDRRTYEQYF.

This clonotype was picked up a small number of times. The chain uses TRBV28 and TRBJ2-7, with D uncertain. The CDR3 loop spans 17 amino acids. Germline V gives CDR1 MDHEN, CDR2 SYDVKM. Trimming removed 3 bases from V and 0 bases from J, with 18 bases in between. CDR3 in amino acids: CASSFHRASSISYEQYF. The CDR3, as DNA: TGTGCCAGCAGTTTCCACCGGGCCAGTTCGATCTCCTACGAGCAGTACTTC.

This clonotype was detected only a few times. In DNA form, the CDR3 reads TGTGCCAGCAGCAAACTAGCGGGGGCAGATACGCAGTATTTT. Amino acid sequence: CASSKLAGADTQYF. J is TRBJ2-3 and V is TRBV7-6; TRBD2 aligns across 11 bases. The V and J ends lost 5 bases and 4 bases, in that order; junction bases with no gene match: 2. From germline, CDR1 is SGHVS and CDR2 FNYEAQ. The CDR3 is made up of 14 amino acids. The full variable domain, completed using reference TRBV7-6 and TRBJ2-3, is GAGVSQSPRYKVTKRGQDVALRCDPISGHVSLYWYRQALGQGPEFLTYFNYEAQQDKSGLPNDRFSAERPEGSISTLTIQRTEQRDSAMYRCASSKLAGADTQYFGPGTRLTVL.

CDR3 DNA sequence: TGTGCCAGCAGCCAAGGGGCGCCCTACGAGCAGTACTTC. It encodes CASSQGAPYEQYF. The genes are TRBV14 and TRBJ2-7; D is uncertain. V was clipped by 1 base and J by 2 bases, with 6 bases between them. Per germline, CDR1 SGHDN and CDR2 FVKESK. This CDR3 is built from 13 residues.

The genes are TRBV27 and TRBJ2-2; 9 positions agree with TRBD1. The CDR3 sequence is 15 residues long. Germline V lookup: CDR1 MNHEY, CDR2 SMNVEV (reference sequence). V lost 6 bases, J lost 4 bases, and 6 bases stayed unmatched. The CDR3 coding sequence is TGTGCCAGCAGCCTTCAGACAGGGGGCACCGGGGAGCTGTTTTTT. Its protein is CASSLQTGGTGELFF.

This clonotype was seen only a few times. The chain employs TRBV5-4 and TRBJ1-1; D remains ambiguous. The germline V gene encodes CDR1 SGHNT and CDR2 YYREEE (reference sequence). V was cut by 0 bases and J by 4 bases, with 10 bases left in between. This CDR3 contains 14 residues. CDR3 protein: CASSLVESATEAFF. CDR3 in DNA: TGTGCCAGCAGCTTGGTCGAGTCCGCCACTGAAGCTTTCTTT.

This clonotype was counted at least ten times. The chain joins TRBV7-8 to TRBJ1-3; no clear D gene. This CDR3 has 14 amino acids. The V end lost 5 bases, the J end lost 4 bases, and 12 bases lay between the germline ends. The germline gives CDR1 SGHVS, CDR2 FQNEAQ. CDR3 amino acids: CASSPRAKGNTIYF. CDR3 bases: TGTGCCAGCAGCCCCCGGGCTAAAGGAAACACCATATATTTT.

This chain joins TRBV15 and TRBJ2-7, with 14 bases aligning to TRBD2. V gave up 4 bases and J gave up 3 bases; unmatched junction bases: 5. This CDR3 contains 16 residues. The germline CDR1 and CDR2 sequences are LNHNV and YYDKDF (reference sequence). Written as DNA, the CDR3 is TGTGCCACCAGCAAAGCCGGACTAGCGGGGGGCTACGAGCAGTACTTC. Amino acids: CATSKAGLAGGYEQYF.

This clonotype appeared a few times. The CDR3 here is CASSLKGENTEAFF. The CDR3, as DNA: TGTGCCAGCAGCTTAAAGGGCGAGAACACTGAAGCTTTCTTT. The V and J genes are TRBV11-2 and TRBJ1-1; D is undetermined. This CDR3 is 14 amino acids long. In germline, CDR1 is SGHAT, CDR2 FQNNGV. The V gene lost 2 bases and the J gene lost 1 base, with 8 bases spanning the gap.